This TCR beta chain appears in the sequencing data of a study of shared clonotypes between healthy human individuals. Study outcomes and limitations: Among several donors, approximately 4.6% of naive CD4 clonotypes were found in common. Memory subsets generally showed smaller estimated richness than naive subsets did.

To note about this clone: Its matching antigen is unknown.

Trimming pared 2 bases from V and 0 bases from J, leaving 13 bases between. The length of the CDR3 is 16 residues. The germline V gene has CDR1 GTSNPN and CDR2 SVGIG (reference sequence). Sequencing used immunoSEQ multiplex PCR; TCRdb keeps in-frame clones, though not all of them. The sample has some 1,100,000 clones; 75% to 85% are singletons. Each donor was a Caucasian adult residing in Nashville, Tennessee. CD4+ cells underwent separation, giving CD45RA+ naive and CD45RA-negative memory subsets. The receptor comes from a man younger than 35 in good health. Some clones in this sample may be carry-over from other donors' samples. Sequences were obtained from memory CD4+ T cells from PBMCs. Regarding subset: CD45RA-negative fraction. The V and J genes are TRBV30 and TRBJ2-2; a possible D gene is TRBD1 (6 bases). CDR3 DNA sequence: TGTGCCTGGAGTCTTACAGGGATGGCGAACACCGGGGAGCTGTTTTTT. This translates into CAWSLTGMANTGELFF.